These T cell receptor beta chains were read from a single sample in a study of T cell repertoires in cytomegalovirus infection. TCRdb passed the reads through MiXCR, listing each CDR3 protein once. The sample lists some 390,000 distinct CDR3 sequences; about a sixth were seen once. The material sequenced was PBMCs. These receptors originate from a human donor in good health (CMV status not recorded). Some clones in this sample may be carry-over from other donors' samples. The CDR3 runs from the conserved cysteine through the conserved F or W. The D gene is left open where the match is weak. A clone size is listed for some rows: how often the clone was seen (once, few, many), or a class if it is expanded.

TRBV6-1	TRBJ2-7	NA	NA	TGTGCCAGCAGTGAACATAGGACAGTTTCCTACGAGCAGTACTTC	CASSEHRTVSYEQYF
TRBV4-1	TRBJ1-2	NA	NA	TGCGCCAGCAGCCAGCAAGGGCTCTATGGCTACACCTTC	CASSQQGLYGYTF
TRBV7-2	TRBJ1-4	NA	many	TGTGCCAGCAGAGGTGGGCTTCGAGAAAAACTGTTTTTT	CASRGGLREKLFF
TRBV6-1	TRBJ2-3	TRBD2	few	TGTGCCAGCAGTGAAAGGGGGAGCGGGAGGGATACGCAGTATTTT	CASSERGSGRDTQYF
TRBV5-5	TRBJ1-2	NA	NA	TGTGCCAGCAGCTTGGCACAGACTCCGATCTATGGCTACACCTTC	CASSLAQTPIYGYTF
TRBV7-2	TRBJ1-2	TRBD1	few	TGTGCCAGCAGCCGTAACAGGGGAACGGGCTACACCTTC	CASSRNRGTGYTF
TRBV6-2/TRBV6-3	TRBJ2-1	NA	NA	TGTGCCAGCAGTCGTCCAGGACCCTCCTACAATGAGCAGTTCTTC	CASSRPGPSYNEQFF
TRBV28	TRBJ2-3	NA	many	TGTGCCAGCAGTTCTCCCCCAGAGCTCACAGATACGCAGTATTTT	CASSSPPELTDTQYF
TRBV20-1	TRBJ2-1	TRBD1	NA	TGCAGTGCTCCGAGGACAGGGGGCAACAATGAGCAGTTCTTC	CSAPRTGGNNEQFF
TRBV18	TRBJ2-1	NA	NA	TGTGCCAGCTCTGCGGCCCATGAGCAGTTCTTC	CASSAAHEQFF
TRBV4-1	TRBJ2-7	NA	many	TGCGCCAGCAGCCAAGGGCCCGGCAACACCTACGAGCAGTACTTC	CASSQGPGNTYEQYF
TRBV6-1	TRBJ2-6	NA	many	TGTGCCAGCAAACCGGGACACCTGCCGTACGGGGCCAACGTCCTGACTTTC	CASKPGHLPYGANVLTF
TRBV15	TRBJ1-1	NA	few	TGTGCCACCAGCAGAGACAGGACAAGGGGGACTGAAGCTTTCTTT	CATSRDRTRGTEAFF
TRBV7-2	TRBJ2-3	NA	few	TGTGCCAGCAGCCCTAGAGGGATCGGGACAGATACGCAGTATTTT	CASSPRGIGTDTQYF
TRBV5-6	TRBJ1-2	NA	few	TGTGCCAGCAGCCTGACGACTTACGGCTATGGCTACACCTTC	CASSLTTYGYGYTF